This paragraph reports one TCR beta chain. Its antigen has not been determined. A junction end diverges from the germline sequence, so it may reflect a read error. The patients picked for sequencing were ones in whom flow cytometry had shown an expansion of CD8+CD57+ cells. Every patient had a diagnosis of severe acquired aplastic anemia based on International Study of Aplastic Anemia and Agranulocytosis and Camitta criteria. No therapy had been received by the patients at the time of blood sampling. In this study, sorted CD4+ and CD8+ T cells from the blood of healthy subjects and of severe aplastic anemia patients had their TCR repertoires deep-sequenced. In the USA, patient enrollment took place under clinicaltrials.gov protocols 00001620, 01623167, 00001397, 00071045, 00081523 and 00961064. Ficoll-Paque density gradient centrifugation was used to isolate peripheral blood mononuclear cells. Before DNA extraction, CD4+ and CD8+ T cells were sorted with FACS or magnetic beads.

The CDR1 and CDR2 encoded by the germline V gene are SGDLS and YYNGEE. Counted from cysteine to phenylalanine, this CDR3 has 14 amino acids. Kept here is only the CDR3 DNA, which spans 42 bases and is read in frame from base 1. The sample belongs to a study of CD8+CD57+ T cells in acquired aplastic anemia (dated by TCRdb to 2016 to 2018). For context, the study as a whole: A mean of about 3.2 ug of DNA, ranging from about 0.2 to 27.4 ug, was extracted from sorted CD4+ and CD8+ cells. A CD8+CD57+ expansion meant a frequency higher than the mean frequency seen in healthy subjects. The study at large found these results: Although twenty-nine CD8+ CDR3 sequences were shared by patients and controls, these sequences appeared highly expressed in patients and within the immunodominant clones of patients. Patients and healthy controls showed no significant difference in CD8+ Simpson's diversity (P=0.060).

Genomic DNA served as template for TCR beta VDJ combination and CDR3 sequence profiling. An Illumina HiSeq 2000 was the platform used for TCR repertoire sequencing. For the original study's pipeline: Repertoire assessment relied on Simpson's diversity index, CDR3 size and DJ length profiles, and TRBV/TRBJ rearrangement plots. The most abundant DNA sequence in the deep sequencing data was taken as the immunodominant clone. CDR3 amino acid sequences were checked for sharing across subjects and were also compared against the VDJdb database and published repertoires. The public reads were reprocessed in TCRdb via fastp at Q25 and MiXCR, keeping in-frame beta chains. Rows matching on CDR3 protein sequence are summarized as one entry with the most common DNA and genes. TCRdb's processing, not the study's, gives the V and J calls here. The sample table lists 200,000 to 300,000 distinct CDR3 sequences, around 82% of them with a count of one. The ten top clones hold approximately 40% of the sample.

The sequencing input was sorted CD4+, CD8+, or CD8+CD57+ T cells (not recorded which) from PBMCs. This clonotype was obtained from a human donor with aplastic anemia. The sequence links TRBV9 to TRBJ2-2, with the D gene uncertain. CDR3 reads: CASSGYQNSYNVLF. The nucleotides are TGTGCCAGCAGCGGATACCAGAACTCCTACAATGTGCTTTTT.